This T cell receptor beta chain was sequenced in a study of T cell responses to AZD1222 COVID-19 vaccine. Germline CDR1 is SGHRS and CDR2 is YFSETQ. The CDR3 covers 15 residues. With 4 bases removed from V and 6 bases from J, the gap between germline ends came to 19 bases. Clones were read by immunoSEQ multiplex PCR, and TCRdb kept only the in-frame ones, dropping some. The sample comprises approximately 130,000 clones, approximately 82% of which are singletons, and about 27% rests with the top ten. The receptor comes from an adult who received the AZD1222 COVID-19 vaccine. The starting material was peripheral blood, obtained 28 days after the second AZD1222 dose. The chain joins TRBV5-1 to TRBJ1-1; tentative D call: TRBD1 (6 bases). As DNA, the CDR3 is TGCGCCAGCAGCCCTCAAGGGGGGGGGCTAGCTGAAGCTTTCTTT. This codes for CASSPQGGGLAEAFF. Together with reference TRBV5-1 and TRBJ1-1, the CDR3 gives the full variable domain: KAGVTQTPRYLIKTRGQQVTLSCSPISGHRSVSWYQQTPGQGLQFLFEYFSETQRNKGNFPGRFSGRQFSNSRSEMNVSTLELGDSALYLCASSPQGGGLAEAFFGQGTRLTVV.